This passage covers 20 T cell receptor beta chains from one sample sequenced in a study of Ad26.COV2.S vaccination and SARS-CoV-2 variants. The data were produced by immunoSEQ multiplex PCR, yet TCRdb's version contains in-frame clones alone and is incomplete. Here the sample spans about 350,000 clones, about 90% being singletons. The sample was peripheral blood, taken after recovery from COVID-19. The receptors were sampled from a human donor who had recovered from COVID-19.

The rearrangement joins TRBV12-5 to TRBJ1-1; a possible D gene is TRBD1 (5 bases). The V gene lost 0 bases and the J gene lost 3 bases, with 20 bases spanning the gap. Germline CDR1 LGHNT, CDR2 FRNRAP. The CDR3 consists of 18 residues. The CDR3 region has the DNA TGTGCTAGTGGTTTGGTACTGCTTGCTTCCCTGGGGGACACTGAAGCTTTCTTT. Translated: CASGLVLLASLGDTEAFF.

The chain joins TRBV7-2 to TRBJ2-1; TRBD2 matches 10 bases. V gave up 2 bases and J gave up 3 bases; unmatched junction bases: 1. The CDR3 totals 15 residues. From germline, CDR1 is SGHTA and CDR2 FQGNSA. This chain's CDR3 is CASSLRTSGYNEQFF. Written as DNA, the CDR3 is TGTGCCAGCAGCTTACGGACTAGCGGCTACAATGAGCAGTTCTTC.

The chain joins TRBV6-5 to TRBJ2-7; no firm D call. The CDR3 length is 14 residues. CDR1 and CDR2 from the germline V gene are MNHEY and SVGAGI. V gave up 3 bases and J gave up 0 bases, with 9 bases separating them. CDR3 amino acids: CASSYGKSSYEQYF. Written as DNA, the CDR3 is TGTGCCAGCAGTTATGGAAAAAGCTCCTACGAGCAGTACTTC.

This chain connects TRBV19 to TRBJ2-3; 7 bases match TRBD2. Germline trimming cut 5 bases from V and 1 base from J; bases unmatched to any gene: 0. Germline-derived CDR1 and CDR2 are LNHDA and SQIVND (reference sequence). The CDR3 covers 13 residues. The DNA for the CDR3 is TGTGCCAGTAGTGGGGGGGGCACAGATACGCAGTATTTT. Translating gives CASSGGGTDTQYF.

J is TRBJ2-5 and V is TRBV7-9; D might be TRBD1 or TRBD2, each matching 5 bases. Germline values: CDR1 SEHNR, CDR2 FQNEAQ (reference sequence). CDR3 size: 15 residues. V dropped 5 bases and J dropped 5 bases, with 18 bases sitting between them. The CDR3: CASSQDTGPLETQYF. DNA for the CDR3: TGTGCCAGCAGCCAAGACACGGGGCCCCTGGAGACCCAGTACTTC. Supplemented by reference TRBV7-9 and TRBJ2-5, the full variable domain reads DTGVSQNPRHKITKRGQNVTFRCDPISEHNRLYWYRQTLGQGPEFLTYFQNEAQLEKSRLLSDRFSAERPKGSFSTLEIQRTEQGDSAMYLCASSQDTGPLETQYFGPGTRLLVL.

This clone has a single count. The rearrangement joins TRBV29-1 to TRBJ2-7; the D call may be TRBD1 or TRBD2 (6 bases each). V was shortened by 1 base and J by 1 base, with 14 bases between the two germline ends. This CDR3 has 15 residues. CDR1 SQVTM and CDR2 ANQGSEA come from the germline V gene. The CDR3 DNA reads TGCAGCGTTGAAGTTTCGGGGGCGAAATCCTACGAGCAGTACTTC. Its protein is CSVEVSGAKSYEQYF.

The CDR3 protein is CASSSLEESKDYGYTF. The CDR3 DNA reads as TGTGCCAGCAGTTCCCTCGAAGAGTCAAAGGACTATGGCTACACCTTC. This chain links TRBV6-5 with TRBJ1-2; no clear D. The germline V and J ends were trimmed by 4 bases and 3 bases, with 18 bases remaining between them. The CDR3 runs to 16 residues. Germline V gene sequence: CDR1 MNHEY, CDR2 SVGAGI.

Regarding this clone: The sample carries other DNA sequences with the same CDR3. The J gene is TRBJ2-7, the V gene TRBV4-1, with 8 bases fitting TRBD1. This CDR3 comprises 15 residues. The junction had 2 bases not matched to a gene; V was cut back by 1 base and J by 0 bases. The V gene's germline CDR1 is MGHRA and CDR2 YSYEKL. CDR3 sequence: CASSQGQGSSYEQYF. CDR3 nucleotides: TGCGCCAGCAGCCAAGGACAGGGGAGCTCCTACGAGCAGTACTTC.

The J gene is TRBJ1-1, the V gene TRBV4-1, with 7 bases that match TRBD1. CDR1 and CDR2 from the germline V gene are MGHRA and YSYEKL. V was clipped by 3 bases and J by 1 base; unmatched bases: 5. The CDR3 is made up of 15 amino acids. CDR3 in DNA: TGCGCCAGCAGCCACACAGGGGCTTCGAACACTGAAGCTTTCTTT. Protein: CASSHTGASNTEAFF.

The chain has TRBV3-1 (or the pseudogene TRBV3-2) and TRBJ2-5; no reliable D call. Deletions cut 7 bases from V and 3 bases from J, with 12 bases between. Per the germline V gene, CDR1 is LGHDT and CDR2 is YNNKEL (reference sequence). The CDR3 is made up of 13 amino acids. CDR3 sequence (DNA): TGTGCCAGCAACCCTAGGGCAGAAGAGACCCAGTACTTC. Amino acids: CASNPRAEETQYF.

The CDR3 region has the DNA TGTGCCACTCACCGGGACAAGACGACCCAGTACTTC. Protein product: CATHRDKTTQYF. The chain couples TRBV5-4 to TRBJ2-5; possibly TRBD1 for D (6 bases). This CDR3 is 12 amino acids long. Germline CDR1 SGHNT, CDR2 YYREEE (reference sequence). Between the trimmed V and J ends, which lost 9 bases and 7 bases, there was a span of 16 bases.

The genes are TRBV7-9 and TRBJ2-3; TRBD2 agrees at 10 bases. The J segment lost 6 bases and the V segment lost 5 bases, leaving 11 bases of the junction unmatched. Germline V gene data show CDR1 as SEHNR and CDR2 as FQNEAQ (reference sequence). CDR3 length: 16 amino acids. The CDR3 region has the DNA TGTGCCAGCAGCGTTGGCCCTAGCGGGGGACCGGATACGCAGTATTTT. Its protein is CASSVGPSGGPDTQYF.

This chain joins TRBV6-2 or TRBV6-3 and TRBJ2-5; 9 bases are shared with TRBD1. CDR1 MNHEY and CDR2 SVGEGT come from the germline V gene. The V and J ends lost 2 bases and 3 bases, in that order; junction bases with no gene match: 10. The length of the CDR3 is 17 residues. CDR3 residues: CASSYRLVTGGEETQYF. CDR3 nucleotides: TGTGCCAGCAGTTACAGACTCGTCACAGGGGGCGAAGAGACCCAGTACTTC.

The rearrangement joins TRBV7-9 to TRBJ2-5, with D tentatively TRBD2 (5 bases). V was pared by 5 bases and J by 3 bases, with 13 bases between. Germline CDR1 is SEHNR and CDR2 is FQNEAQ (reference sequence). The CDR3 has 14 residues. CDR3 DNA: TGTGCCAGCAGCCCTAGGACTGGTAAAGAGACCCAGTACTTC. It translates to CASSPRTGKETQYF.

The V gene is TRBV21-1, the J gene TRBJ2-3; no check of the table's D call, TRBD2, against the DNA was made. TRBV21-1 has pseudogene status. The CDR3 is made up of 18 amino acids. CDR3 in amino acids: CASSNRPPSGGCTDTQYF. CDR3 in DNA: TGTGCCAGCAGCAATCGCCCCCCCAGCGGGGGATGCACAGATACGCAGTATTTT.

The CDR3 region is CATSTGGPPLHF. Here the CDR3 DNA reads TGTGCCACTTCGACAGGGGGCCCACCCCTCCACTTT. This sequence joins TRBV19 and TRBJ1-6; 10 positions match TRBD1. The V segment lost 10 bases and the J segment 11 bases; nucleotides outside the gene matches: 5. The CDR3 consists of 12 residues. In germline, CDR1 is LNHDA, CDR2 SQIVND (reference sequence). Complete variable domain (other parts from reference TRBV19 and TRBJ1-6): DGGITQSPKYLFRKEGQNVTLSCEQNLNHDAMYWYRQDPGQGLRLIYYSQIVNDFQKGDIAEGYSVSREKKESFPLTVTSAQKNPTAFYLCATSTGGPPLHFGNGTRLTVT.

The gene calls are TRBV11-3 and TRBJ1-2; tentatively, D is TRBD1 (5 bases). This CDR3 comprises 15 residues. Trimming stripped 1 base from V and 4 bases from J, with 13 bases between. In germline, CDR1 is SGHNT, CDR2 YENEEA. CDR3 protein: CASSLVIGGFYGYTF. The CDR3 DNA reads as TGTGCCAGCAGCTTAGTGATTGGGGGATTCTATGGCTACACCTTC.

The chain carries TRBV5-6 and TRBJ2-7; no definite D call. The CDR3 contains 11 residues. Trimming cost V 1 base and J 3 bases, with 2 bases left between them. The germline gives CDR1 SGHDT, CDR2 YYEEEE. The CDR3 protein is CASSLNYEQYF. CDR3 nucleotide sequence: TGTGCCAGCAGCTTGAACTACGAGCAGTACTTC.

The CDR3 region is CASSGSPGGSYEQYF. The CDR3 DNA reads TGTGCCAGCAGCGGGTCCCCAGGGGGGTCCTACGAGCAGTACTTC. The gene calls are TRBV11-2 and TRBJ2-7; maybe TRBD1 (7 bases). CDR1 and CDR2 from the germline V gene are SGHAT and FQNNGV. V was clipped by 5 bases and J by 1 base, with 15 bases between them. This CDR3 is 15 amino acids long. Together with reference TRBV11-2 and TRBJ2-7, the CDR3 gives the full variable domain: EAGVAQSPRYKIIEKRQSVAFWCNPISGHATLYWYQQILGQGPKLLIQFQNNGVVDDSQLPKDRFSAERLKGVDSTLKIQPAKLEDSAVYLCASSGSPGGSYEQYFGPGTRLTVT.

CDR3 DNA sequence: TGTGCCAGCAGGCCCCCTGGGGGGGGCGAGGATGAAAAACTGTTTTTT. Protein product: CASRPPGGGEDEKLFF. This chain connects TRBV7-9 to TRBJ1-4, with D possibly matching TRBD1 (6 bases). There are 16 residues in the CDR3. Trimming pared 6 bases from V and 6 bases from J, leaving 20 bases between. The germline gives CDR1 SEHNR, CDR2 FQNEAQ (reference sequence).